This T cell receptor (beta chain) was sequenced during a study of shared clonotypes between healthy human individuals (dated by TCRdb to 2018 to 2021). Background on the whole study: A couple of women and a few men aged 18 to 49 years were included in the cohort. For each donor, three plates each were used for CD4 naive and CD4 memory, two plates were used for CD8 naive, and one plate was used for CD8 memory. To estimate repertoire size and how much clonotype sharing occurs between individuals, the study deeply sequenced the blood TCR repertoires of several healthy adults. To increase sequencing depth and limit assay-specific biases, different laboratories used diverse techniques to prepare libraries and sequence TCR repertoires. Each donor's leukapheresis produced roughly between roughly 0.85 and 10 billion PBMCs. Beyond this particular receptor, the publication reports: About 4.5% of naive CD4, 3% to 3.5% of naive CD8, approximately 2.2% of memory CD4, and over 0.35% of memory CD8 clonotypes were shared across four donors. Clonotypes shared by all four sorted-subset donors showed higher generation probabilities than non-shared clonotypes. Larger estimated clonotype richness was generally found for naive subsets than for memory subsets. The genetic and exposure-history diversity represented was limited by the small number of donors. Rarefaction of sorted-subset datasets indicated incomplete sequencing despite the large sequencing depth. Pairwise subsampling led to the expectation that sequencing depth would affect the degree of clonotype sharing among donors. Sampling was limited to blood, and TCR repertoires in tissue likely differ from TCR repertoires in blood.

A remark on this clone: Which antigen it targets is not known. No quality values exist for individual bases; no much larger clone is one base distant.

From the cysteine through the phenylalanine, the CDR3 covers 14 amino acids. CDR3 DNA only is kept here, 42 bases in frame from base 1. V loses 4 bases of germline sequence and J loses 4 bases, and the interval between the two ends is 11 bases. Via the germline V gene, CDR1 is MDHEN and CDR2 SYDVKM. TCR CDR3 regions were amplified from genomic DNA by multiplex PCR using the deep immunoSEQ assay. For each cell subset, the extracted genomic DNA was distributed evenly across all wells of several immunoSEQ 96-well plates, and each plate served as one replicate. For sorted subsets, about 200 ng genomic DNA, equal to 30,000 or so T cell genomes, was loaded into each replicate PCR. Purified libraries were quantified with a Qubit 3.0 fluorometer, sized on a Bioanalyzer 2100, and re-quantified with the KAPA Library Quantification kit. Every immunoSEQ 96-well plate was sequenced on a dedicated single-read 150-cycle Illumina NextSeq 550 flow cell. On the authors' methods: The immunoSEQ output contained only junctional sequences without quality scores, so filtering could not match that applied to full-length reads. Sequences were annotated with PyIR, a Python wrapper for IgBLAST v1.9, and V/J genes and CDR3 were assigned using IMGT germline references. Reads were filtered out if the reads had weak V/J assignments (E-value above 1e-6), no CDR3, stop codons, out-of-frame junctions, or ambiguous translated residues. A V3J clonotype was defined by an identical inferred V gene, J gene, and CDR3 amino acid sequence. To compute the percentage overlap between repertoires, the number of shared unique clonotypes was divided by the size of the smaller repertoire. Repertoire richness was assessed with RTK rarefaction, the Chao1 estimator, and Recon v2.1 estimates of unobserved clonotypes. For all TCRbeta clonotypes obtained by the gDNA method from several donors, generation probabilities were computed with OLGA. TCRdb's version of the immuneACCESS table is confined to in-frame rearrangements and falls short of the full clone set. An unresolved V gene accounts for under half of the shortfall where checked; the remainder is of unknown origin. V, J and clone size are those of that table, while D and trimming were read from the DNA. The table for this sample lists approximately 1.1 million clones; about four fifths of them were counted only once. About 0.52% of the sample belongs to the ten largest clones.

The donors were healthy, HIV-negative adults who had no recently reported acute infections or vaccinations. Every donor was a Caucasian adult residing in Nashville, Tennessee, USA. CD4+ T cells were enriched by magnetic negative selection, after which naive cells were positively selected on CD45RA and the negative fraction was taken as the memory subset. Blood was collected by leukapheresis, and PBMCs were isolated by Ficoll-Histopaque density gradient centrifugation and then cryopreserved in liquid nitrogen vapor phase. Analytical flow cytometry was used to check the purity and quantity of every magnetically sorted T cell population. Genomic DNA was isolated from each sorted fraction and quantified by UV absorbance on a Nanodrop 2000c.

This clonotype originated in a man aged 18 to 30 in good health. Some clones in this sample may be carry-over from other donors' samples. The sequence links TRBV28 to TRBJ1-3; the D gene remains uncertain. Sequencing input: memory CD4+ T cells from PBMCs. The sample's cell subset or site label is to be understood as: CD45RA-negative fraction. The sequence in DNA is TGTGCCAGCAGTTCCTGGACCTTAGGAAACACCATATATTTT. It translates as CASSSWTLGNTIYF.